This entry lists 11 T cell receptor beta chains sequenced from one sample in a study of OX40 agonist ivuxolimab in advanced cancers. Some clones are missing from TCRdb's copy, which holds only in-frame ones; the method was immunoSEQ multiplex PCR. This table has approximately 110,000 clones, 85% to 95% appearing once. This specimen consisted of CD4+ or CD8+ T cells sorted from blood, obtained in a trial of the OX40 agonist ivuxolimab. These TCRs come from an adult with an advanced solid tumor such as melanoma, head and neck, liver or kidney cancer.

The CDR3 here is CASSSWDYFHEQYF. The CDR3 nucleotides read TGCGCCAGCAGCTCCTGGGACTACTTCCACGAGCAGTACTTC. V usage is TRBV5-1 and J usage is TRBJ2-7, with 7 positions matching TRBD2. Germline CDR1 SGHRS, CDR2 YFSETQ. The V and J ends lost 3 bases and 5 bases, in that order; junction bases with no gene match: 8. This CDR3 region has 14 residues.

In DNA, the CDR3 is TGTGCCAGCAGCGAAGCCGGGACTAGTCAATACGAGCAGTACTTC. Translating gives CASSEAGTSQYEQYF. V is TRBV5-4 and J is TRBJ2-7, with TRBD2 identical over 8 bases. V trimming: 4 bases; J trimming: 4 bases; junction bases outside the gene matches: 10. CDR1 SGHNT and CDR2 YYREEE come from the germline V gene (reference sequence). The CDR3 runs to 15 residues. The full variable domain, completed using reference TRBV5-4 and TRBJ2-7, is ETGVTQSPTHLIKTRGQQVTLRCSSQSGHNTVSWYQQALGQGPQFIFQYYREEENGRGNFPPRFSGLQFPNYSSELNVNALELDDSALYLCASSEAGTSQYEQYFGPGTRLTVT.

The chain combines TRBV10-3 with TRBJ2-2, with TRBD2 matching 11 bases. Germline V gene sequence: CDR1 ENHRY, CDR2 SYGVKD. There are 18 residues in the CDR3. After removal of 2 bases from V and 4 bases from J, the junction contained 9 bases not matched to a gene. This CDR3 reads CAISERLAGGLGTGELFF. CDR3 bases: TGTGCCATCAGTGAGAGGCTAGCGGGAGGATTAGGCACCGGGGAGCTGTTTTTT.

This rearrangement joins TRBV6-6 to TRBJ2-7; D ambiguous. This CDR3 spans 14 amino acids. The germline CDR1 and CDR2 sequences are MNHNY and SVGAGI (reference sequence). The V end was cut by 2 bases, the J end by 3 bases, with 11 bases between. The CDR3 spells CASSYGGSDYEQYF. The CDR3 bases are TGTGCCAGCAGTTACGGCGGCAGCGACTACGAGCAGTACTTC.

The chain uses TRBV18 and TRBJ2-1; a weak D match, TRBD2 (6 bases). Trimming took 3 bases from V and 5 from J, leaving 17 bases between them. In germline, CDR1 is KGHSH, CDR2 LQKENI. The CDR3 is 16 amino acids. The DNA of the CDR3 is TGTGCCAGCTCACCTTTCCGACTAGGTGGCGACAATGAGCAGTTCTTC. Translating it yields CASSPFRLGGDNEQFF.

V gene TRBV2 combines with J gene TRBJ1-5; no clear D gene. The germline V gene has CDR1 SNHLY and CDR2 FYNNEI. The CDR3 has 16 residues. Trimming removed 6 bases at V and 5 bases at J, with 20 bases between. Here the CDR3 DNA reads TGTGCCAGCAGCAAGGCCTTTAACAGTGGAGATCAGCCCCAGCATTTT. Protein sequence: CASSKAFNSGDQPQHF.

The CDR3 spells CASSPTSNTGEQYF. The CDR3 DNA sequence: TGTGCCAGCAGCCCGACTAGTAACACAGGGGAGCAGTACTTC. This chain uses TRBV7-9 with TRBJ2-7; D tentatively reads TRBD1 or TRBD2 (6 bases each). The V and J ends lost 5 bases and 7 bases respectively, with 18 bases between them. CDR3 size: 14 residues. CDR1 SEHNR and CDR2 FQNEAQ come from the germline V gene (reference sequence).

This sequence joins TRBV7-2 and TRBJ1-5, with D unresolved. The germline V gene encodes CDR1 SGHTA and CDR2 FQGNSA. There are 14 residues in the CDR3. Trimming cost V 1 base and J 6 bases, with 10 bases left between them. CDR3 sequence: CASSLEGIGQPQHF. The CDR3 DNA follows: TGTGCCAGCAGCTTAGAAGGAATAGGTCAGCCCCAGCATTTT.

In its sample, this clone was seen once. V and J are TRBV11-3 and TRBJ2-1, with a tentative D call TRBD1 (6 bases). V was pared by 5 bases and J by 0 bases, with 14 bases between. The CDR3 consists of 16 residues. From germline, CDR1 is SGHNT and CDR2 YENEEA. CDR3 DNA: TGTGCCAGCAGCAAAGGGGGAGCGAGCTCCTACAATGAGCAGTTCTTC. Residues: CASSKGGASSYNEQFF.

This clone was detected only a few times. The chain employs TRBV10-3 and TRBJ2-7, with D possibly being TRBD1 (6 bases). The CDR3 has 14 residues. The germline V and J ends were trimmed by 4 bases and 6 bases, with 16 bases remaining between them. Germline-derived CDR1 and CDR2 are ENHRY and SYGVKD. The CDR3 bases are TGTGCCATCAGTGGACAAACAGGGTTAGGCGAGCAGTACTTC. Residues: CAISGQTGLGEQYF.

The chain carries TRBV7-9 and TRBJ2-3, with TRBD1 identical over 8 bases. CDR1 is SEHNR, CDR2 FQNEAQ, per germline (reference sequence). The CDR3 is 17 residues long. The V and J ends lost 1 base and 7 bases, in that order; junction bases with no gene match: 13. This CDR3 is CASSLGIDRGAVNTQYF. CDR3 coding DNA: TGTGCCAGCAGCTTAGGGATTGACAGGGGCGCAGTGAATACGCAGTATTTT.